Following are 32 T cell receptor beta chains from one sample sequenced in a study of blood T cells in healthy people across ages. A J-beta primer mix and a sample-barcoded 5' primer were used in a second PCR of roughly 7 to 12 cycles. A single record per CDR3 protein comes from TCRdb applying MiXCR to the 5' RACE reads. The sample contains 920,000 or so distinct CDR3 sequences, under 55% of which appear only once. The source material was blood. The receptors originated from a woman in her fifties or sixties in good health.

For this clonotype: A read error may produce the germline difference seen at one junction end. This chain uses TRBV29-1 with TRBJ2-1, with 11 nucleotides matching TRBD2. The CDR3 has 14 residues. The V gene's germline CDR1 is SQVTM and CDR2 ANQGSEA. The CDR3 sequence is CSVATSGSYNERFF. The CDR3 DNA sequence: TGCAGCGTTGCCACTAGCGGGAGCTACAATGAGCGGTTCTTC.

The chain recombines TRBV20-1 with TRBJ2-4; 7 nucleotides match TRBD2. The J call is doubtful: the DNA matches TRBJ2-7 better. Per germline, CDR1 DFQATT and CDR2 SNEGSKA (reference sequence). CDR3 length: 16 residues. The CDR3 nucleotides are TGCAGTGCTCCGAACCCGCTGGCGGGGGACCCCTACGAGCAGTACTTC. It yields the protein CSAPNPLAGDPYEQYF.

In its sample, this clonotype was seen many times. The DNA of the CDR3 is TGTGCCAGCAGTCCCAGGGGCCGGGAGTCGGGGGAGCAGTACTTC. Residues: CASSPRGRESGEQYF. The rearrangement links TRBV11-2 to TRBJ2-7; either TRBD1 or TRBD2 may supply D (6 bases each). The V end lost 6 bases, the J end lost 7 bases, and 22 bases lay between the germline ends. There are 15 residues in the CDR3. CDR1 and CDR2 (germline): SGHAT, FQNNGV.

The chain is built from TRBV2 and TRBJ1-2; unclear D gene. Germline-derived CDR1 and CDR2 are SNHLY and FYNNEI. The CDR3 covers 15 residues. V was clipped by 3 bases and J by 8 bases, with 19 bases between them. The CDR3: CASSDPDGRGGGYTF. The CDR3 DNA is TGTGCCAGCAGTGATCCGGACGGCCGAGGCGGGGGCTACACCTTC.

This clonotype turned up a few times. This chain links TRBV27 with TRBJ2-1; D may be TRBD1 (6 bases). The CDR3 length is 15 residues. V lost 7 bases to trimming and J lost 0 bases, with 13 bases between them. Germline CDR1 and CDR2: MNHEY and SMNVEV (reference sequence). The CDR3: CASNSDRSSYNEQFF. In DNA, the CDR3 is TGTGCCAGCAACTCCGACAGGAGCTCCTACAATGAGCAGTTCTTC.

This clonotype was recorded many times. V gene TRBV2 combines with J gene TRBJ2-7; 7 bases match TRBD1. Germline CDR1 SNHLY, CDR2 FYNNEI. This CDR3 has 20 amino acids. V was clipped by 2 bases and J by 2 bases; unmatched bases: 21. The CDR3 region is CASSEPFDPGTDRAPYEQYF. The CDR3 nucleotides are TGTGCCAGCAGTGAACCCTTTGATCCAGGGACAGACAGAGCTCCCTACGAGCAGTACTTC.

This clonotype showed up just a few times. V gene TRBV7-9 combines with J gene TRBJ2-5; 12 positions match TRBD2. V lost 7 bases and J lost 5; bases outside the gene matches: 17. Germline V CDR1 and CDR2: SEHNR, FQNEAQ (reference sequence). This CDR3 is built from 18 residues. As DNA, the CDR3 is TGTGCCAGCAATACCGGACGGCTAGCGGGAGGGCCGAAGGAGACCCAGTACTTC. The encoded protein is CASNTGRLAGGPKETQYF.

The chain couples TRBV27 to TRBJ2-3, with TRBD2 matching over 8 bases. Germline trimming cut 3 bases from V and 3 bases from J; bases unmatched to any gene: 2. CDR1 is MNHEY and CDR2 is SMNVEV in the germline V gene (reference sequence). This CDR3 spans 14 amino acids. In DNA form, the CDR3 reads TGTGCCAGCAGTTTTGGCGGGAGGACAGATACGCAGTATTTT. It is translated as CASSFGGRTDTQYF.

This chain links TRBV5-6 with TRBJ2-2; unclear D gene. Trimming took off 2 bases at V and 5 bases at J, with 10 bases between the two ends. The length of the CDR3 is 14 residues. Germline V gene data show CDR1 as SGHDT and CDR2 as YYEEEE. The CDR3 is CASSFQRHTGELFF. DNA of the CDR3: TGTGCCAGCAGCTTTCAACGGCATACCGGGGAGCTGTTTTTT.

The chain carries TRBV6-1 and TRBJ2-5; D possibly corresponds to TRBD1 (5 bases). The DNA matches TRBJ2-7 better at its end, which makes the J call doubtful. CDR1 is MNHNS, CDR2 SASEGT, per germline. The CDR3 has 16 amino acids. This CDR3 reads CASRKLSPDIWNEQYF. In DNA form, the CDR3 reads TGTGCCAGCAGGAAGCTCAGTCCGGACATCTGGAACGAGCAGTACTTC.

This clonotype came up many times. J is TRBJ2-6 and V is TRBV10-3; TRBD1 is a possible D gene (6 bases). The CDR3 consists of 16 residues. Germline CDR1 ENHRY, CDR2 SYGVKD. The V and J ends lost 2 bases and 3 bases respectively, with 11 bases between them. CDR3 nucleotide sequence: TGTGCCATCAGTGAGCCGACAGGAGGTGGGGCCAACGTCCTGACTTTC. It specifies CAISEPTGGGANVLTF.

This clonotype was observed a handful of times. V usage is TRBV7-2 and J usage is TRBJ1-2; no reliable D call. V was trimmed by 5 bases and J by 4 bases, leaving 14 bases between them. CDR3 length equals 14 residues. Germline CDR1 SGHTA, CDR2 FQGNSA. The CDR3 nucleotides read TGTGCCAGCAGCCCAGTTCCGGGCCGCTATGGCTACACCTTC. Encoded protein: CASSPVPGRYGYTF.

This rearrangement joins TRBV7-2 to TRBJ2-1; no reliable D call. The V end lost 1 base, the J end lost 7 bases, and 14 bases lay between the germline ends. CDR1 is SGHTA and CDR2 is FQGNSA in the germline V gene. The CDR3 is made up of 15 amino acids. The CDR3 here is CASSLDGQLGNEQFF. The CDR3 region has the DNA TGTGCCAGCAGCTTAGATGGGCAACTGGGGAATGAGCAGTTCTTC.

This clonotype appeared a few times. The CDR3 DNA is TGTGCCAGCAGTGAAGCGGAAGGGTGGGGAAACATTCAGTACTTC. It specifies CASSEAEGWGNIQYF. V usage is TRBV2 and J usage is TRBJ2-4; D is uncertain. V was trimmed by 0 bases and J by 6 bases, leaving 12 bases between them. This CDR3 is 15 amino acids long. Germline V gives CDR1 SNHLY, CDR2 FYNNEI. The variable domain in full, completed from reference TRBV2 and TRBJ2-4, reads EPEVTQTPSHQVTQMGQEVILRCVPISNHLYFYWYRQILGQKVEFLVSFYNNEISEKSEIFDDQFSVERPDGSNFTLKIRSTKLEDSAMYFCASSEAEGWGNIQYFGAGTRLSVL.

The chain couples TRBV12-3 or TRBV12-4 to TRBJ2-1; TRBD2 agrees at 8 bases. The CDR3 spans 15 residues. The V and J ends lost 2 bases and 12 bases, in that order; junction bases with no gene match: 12. The DNA of the CDR3 is TGTGCCAGCAGTTTACGGGCTAGCGGGCCAGTAGGGCAGTTCTTC. Translating gives CASSLRASGPVGQFF.

CDR3 region: CASSVVGPLNEQFF. The DNA for the CDR3 is TGTGCCAGCAGTGTGGTGGGCCCCCTAAATGAGCAGTTCTTC. The chain links TRBV25-1 to TRBJ2-1, with no clear D. V was shortened by 4 bases and J by 7 bases, with 14 bases between the two germline ends. Germline V CDR1 and CDR2: MGHDK, SYGVNS. This CDR3 spans 14 amino acids.

There are a few counts of this clonotype. The V gene is TRBV20-1, the J gene TRBJ1-2; TRBD1 agrees at 8 bases. V lost 3 bases and J lost 7; bases outside the gene matches: 7. Germline assignment: CDR1 DFQATT and CDR2 SNEGSKA (reference sequence). This CDR3 is built from 13 residues. DNA of the CDR3: TGCAGTGCTAGGGACAGGGTTAAGGGTGGCTACACCTTC. Amino acids: CSARDRVKGGYTF.

The chain couples TRBV20-1 to TRBJ2-5; possible D gene TRBD2, 5 bases. This CDR3 is 14 amino acids long. V was clipped by 3 bases and J by 2 bases, with 13 bases between them. Germline assignment: CDR1 DFQATT and CDR2 SNEGSKA (reference sequence). CDR3 loop: CSARSGGGQETQYF. In DNA form, the CDR3 reads TGCAGTGCTAGGAGCGGTGGCGGTCAAGAGACCCAGTACTTC.

V gene TRBV27 combines with J gene TRBJ2-7; 11 nucleotides agree with TRBD2. CDR1 and CDR2 from the germline V gene are MNHEY and SMNVEV (reference sequence). The ends lost 7 bases at V and 1 base at J; junction bases unmatched: 6. The CDR3 has 15 amino acids. DNA of the CDR3: TGTGCCAGCACCCTAGCGGGAGGCCTTTCCTACGAGCAGTACTTC. This codes for CASTLAGGLSYEQYF.

This clonotype occurred many times. The rearrangement uses TRBV29-1 and TRBJ2-7, with 7 bases fitting TRBD1. Germline V gene data show CDR1 as SQVTM and CDR2 as ANQGSEA. This CDR3 comprises 12 residues. The V segment lost 5 bases and the J segment 2 bases; nucleotides outside the gene matches: 3. The CDR3 reads CSVSGQTYEQYF. As DNA, the CDR3 is TGCAGCGTTTCGGGACAGACCTACGAGCAGTACTTC.

The chain couples TRBV7-2 to TRBJ2-1; D might be TRBD1 (5 bases). V lost 1 base and J lost 4, with 17 bases in between. The CDR3 consists of 17 residues. CDR1 is SGHTA and CDR2 is FQGNSA in the germline V gene. This chain's CDR3 is CASSLGLTPKGYNEQFF. The CDR3 coding sequence is TGTGCCAGCAGCTTAGGCTTGACCCCAAAGGGGTACAATGAGCAGTTCTTC.

The genes are TRBV30 and TRBJ1-5; a possible D gene is TRBD1 (5 bases). The CDR3 extends over 15 amino acids. V was shortened by 2 bases and J by 6 bases, with 17 bases between the two germline ends. Germline V gene lookup returns CDR1 GTSNPN and CDR2 SVGIG (reference sequence). For the CDR3, the DNA is TGTGCCTGGAGTCACGACCGGGACGGGCGTCAGCCCCAGCATTTT. Encoded protein: CAWSHDRDGRQPQHF. The complete variable domain, with remaining parts taken from reference TRBV30 and TRBJ1-5, reads SQTIHQWPATLVQPVGSPLSLECTVEGTSNPNLYWYRQAAGRGLQLLFYSVGIGQISSEVPQNLSASRPQDRQFILSSKKLLLSDSGFYLCAWSHDRDGRQPQHFGDGTRLSIL.

The CDR3 coding sequence is TGTGCCAGCAGTTTGCGCGGTAAAAGCACAGATACGCAGTATTTT. This codes for CASSLRGKSTDTQYF. The V gene is TRBV12-3 or TRBV12-4, the J gene TRBJ2-3; D gene ambiguous. Trimming took off 3 bases at V and 0 bases at J, with 10 bases between the two ends. The CDR3 length is 15 residues.

This clonotype was recorded once. This rearrangement joins TRBV5-1 to TRBJ2-1; D might be TRBD1 or TRBD2, each matching 5 bases. Trimming pared 4 bases from V and 6 bases from J, leaving 11 bases between. CDR3 length equals 13 residues. Germline lookup yields CDR1 SGHRS and CDR2 YFSETQ. CDR3 sequence: CASSRDHLNEQFF. CDR3 coding DNA: TGCGCCAGCAGCCGGGACCACCTCAATGAGCAGTTCTTC.

The chain employs TRBV27 and TRBJ2-1; the D gene is possibly TRBD2 (7 bases). This CDR3 contains 14 residues. V was trimmed by 6 bases and J by 3 bases, leaving 12 bases between them. In germline, CDR1 is MNHEY, CDR2 SMNVEV (reference sequence). The CDR3 protein is CASRGGGYYNEQFF. The CDR3 DNA is TGTGCCAGCAGGGGCGGGGGCTACTACAATGAGCAGTTCTTC.

This clonotype occurred once. This chain uses TRBV12-5 with TRBJ2-1; 7 nucleotides align to TRBD1. The ends lost 0 bases at V and 12 bases at J; junction bases unmatched: 8. Germline CDR1 and CDR2: LGHNT and FRNRAP. This CDR3 has 14 amino acids. The CDR3 coding sequence is TGTGCTAGTGGTTTGGTACAGGGGATTACGGGGCAGTTCTTC. It codes for CASGLVQGITGQFF.

J is TRBJ2-1 and V is TRBV4-1, with 7 bases fitting TRBD2. Germline V gene lookup returns CDR1 MGHRA and CDR2 YSYEKL. The CDR3 sequence is 18 residues long. After removal of 0 bases from V and 4 bases from J, the junction contained 12 bases not matched to a gene. The CDR3 is CASSQDPGPSGPYNEQFF. The CDR3 DNA sequence: TGCGCCAGCAGCCAAGACCCCGGGCCTAGCGGACCTTACAATGAGCAGTTCTTC.

The chain links TRBV27 to TRBJ2-4, with 9 nucleotides matching TRBD2. The J call may be wrong; the DNA end is better matched by TRBJ2-7. Germline CDR1 MNHEY, CDR2 SMNVEV (reference sequence). The CDR3 has 16 amino acids. CDR3 sequence reads: CASSMGGSGSRDEQYF. The CDR3 nucleotides are TGTGCCAGCAGTATGGGTGGTAGCGGGAGCCGGGACGAGCAGTACTTC.

This chain joins TRBV3-1 and TRBJ2-7; D could derive from TRBD1 or TRBD2 (5 bases each). V was cut by 4 bases and J by 0 bases, with 10 bases left in between. From germline, CDR1 is LGHDT and CDR2 YNNKEL (reference sequence). The CDR3 runs 14 residues. The CDR3 spells CASSPEGTSYEQYF. CDR3 DNA: TGTGCCAGCAGCCCAGAAGGGACCTCCTACGAGCAGTACTTC.

The chain couples TRBV4-2 to TRBJ2-5; 10 positions match TRBD2. This CDR3 is 16 amino acids long. Unmatched junction bases numbered 9, after V lost 3 bases and J lost 5 bases. Germline assignment: CDR1 LGHNA and CDR2 YNFKEQ. The CDR3 DNA is TGTGCCAGCAGCCAGGCCCTAGCGGGAGAGGGGGAGACCCAGTACTTC. It yields the protein CASSQALAGEGETQYF.

This rearrangement joins TRBV20-1 to TRBJ2-7; 9 bases are a match to TRBD1. V lost 6 bases to trimming and J lost 5 bases; unmatched junction nucleotides: 8. Germline V gene sequence: CDR1 DFQATT, CDR2 SNEGSKA (reference sequence). The CDR3 spans 13 residues. CDR3 sequence: CSALYRGLHEQYF. The CDR3 nucleotides read TGCAGTGCCCTGTACAGGGGGCTTCACGAGCAGTACTTC.

This chain links TRBV6-6 with TRBJ2-7; D gene unclear. The CDR3 totals 13 residues. Germline assignment: CDR1 MNHNY and CDR2 SVGAGI (reference sequence). With 2 bases removed from V and 2 bases from J, the gap between germline ends came to 7 bases. The CDR3 spells CASSYVGTYEQYF. The CDR3 DNA reads TGTGCCAGCAGTTACGTAGGAACCTACGAGCAGTACTTC.